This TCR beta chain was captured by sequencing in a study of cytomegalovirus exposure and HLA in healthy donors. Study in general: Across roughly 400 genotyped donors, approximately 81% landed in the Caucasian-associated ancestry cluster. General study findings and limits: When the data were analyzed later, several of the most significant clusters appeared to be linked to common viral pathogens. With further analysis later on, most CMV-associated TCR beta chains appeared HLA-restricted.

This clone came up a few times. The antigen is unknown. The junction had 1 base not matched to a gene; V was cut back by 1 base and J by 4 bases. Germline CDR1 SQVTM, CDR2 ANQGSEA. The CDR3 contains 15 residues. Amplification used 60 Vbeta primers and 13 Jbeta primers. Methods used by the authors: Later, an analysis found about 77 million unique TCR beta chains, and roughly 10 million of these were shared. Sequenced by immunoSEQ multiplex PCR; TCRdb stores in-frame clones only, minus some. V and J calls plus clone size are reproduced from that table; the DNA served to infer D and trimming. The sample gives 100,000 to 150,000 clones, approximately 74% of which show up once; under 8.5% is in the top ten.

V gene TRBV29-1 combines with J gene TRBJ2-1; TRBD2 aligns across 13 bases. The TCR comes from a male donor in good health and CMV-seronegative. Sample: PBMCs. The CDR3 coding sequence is TGCAGCGTTGAAGGACTAGCGGGGGGTTACAATGAGCAGTTCTTC. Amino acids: CSVEGLAGGYNEQFF.